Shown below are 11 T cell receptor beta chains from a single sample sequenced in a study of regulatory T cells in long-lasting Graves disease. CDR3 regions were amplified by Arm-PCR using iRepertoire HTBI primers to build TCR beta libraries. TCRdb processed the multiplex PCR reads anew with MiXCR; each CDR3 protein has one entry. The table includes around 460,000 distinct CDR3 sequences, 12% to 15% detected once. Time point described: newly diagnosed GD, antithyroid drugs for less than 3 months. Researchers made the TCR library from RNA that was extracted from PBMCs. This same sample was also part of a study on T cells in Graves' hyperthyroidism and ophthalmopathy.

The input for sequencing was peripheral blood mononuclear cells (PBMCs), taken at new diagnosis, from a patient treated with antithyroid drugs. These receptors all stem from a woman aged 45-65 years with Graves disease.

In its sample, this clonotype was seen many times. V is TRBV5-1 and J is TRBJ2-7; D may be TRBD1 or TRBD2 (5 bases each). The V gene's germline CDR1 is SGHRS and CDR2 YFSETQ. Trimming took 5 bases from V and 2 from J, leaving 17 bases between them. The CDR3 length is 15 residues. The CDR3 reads CASRTSSRGAYEQYF. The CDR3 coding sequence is TGCGCCAGCAGAACGTCGAGTCGGGGCGCCTACGAGCAGTACTTC. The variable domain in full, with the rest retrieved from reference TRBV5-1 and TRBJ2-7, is KAGVTQTPRYLIKTRGQQVTLSCSPISGHRSVSWYQQTPGQGLQFLFEYFSETQRNKGNFPGRFSGRQFSNSRSEMNVSTLELGDSALYLCASRTSSRGAYEQYFGPGTRLTVT.

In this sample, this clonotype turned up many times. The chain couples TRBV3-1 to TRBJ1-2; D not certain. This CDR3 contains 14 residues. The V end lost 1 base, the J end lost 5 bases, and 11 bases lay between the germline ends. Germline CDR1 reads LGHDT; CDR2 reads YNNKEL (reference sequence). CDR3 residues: CASSQAHRLYGYTF. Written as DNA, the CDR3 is TGTGCCAGCAGCCAAGCCCACCGTTTGTATGGCTACACCTTC.

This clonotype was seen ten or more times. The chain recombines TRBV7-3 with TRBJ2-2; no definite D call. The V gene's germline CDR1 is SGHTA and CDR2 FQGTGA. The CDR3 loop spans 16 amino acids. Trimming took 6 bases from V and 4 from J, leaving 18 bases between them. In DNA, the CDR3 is TGTGCCAGCAGTCCCGGAGTGGCGTCGGGCACCGGGGAGCTGTTTTTT. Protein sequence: CASSPGVASGTGELFF.

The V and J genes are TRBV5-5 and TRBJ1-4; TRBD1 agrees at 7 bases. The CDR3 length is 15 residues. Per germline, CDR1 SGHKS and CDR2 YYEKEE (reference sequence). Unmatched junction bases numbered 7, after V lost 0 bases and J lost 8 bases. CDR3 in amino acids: CASSLGQGASEKLFF. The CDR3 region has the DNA TGTGCCAGCAGCTTGGGACAGGGAGCGTCGGAAAAACTGTTTTTT.

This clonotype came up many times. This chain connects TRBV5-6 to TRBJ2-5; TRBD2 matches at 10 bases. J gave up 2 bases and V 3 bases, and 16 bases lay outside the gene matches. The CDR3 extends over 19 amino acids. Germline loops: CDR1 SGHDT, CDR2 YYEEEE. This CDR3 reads CASSSRPRSGRLGQETQYF. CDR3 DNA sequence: TGTGCCAGCAGCTCCCGACCCCGTAGCGGGAGGCTAGGACAAGAGACCCAGTACTTC.

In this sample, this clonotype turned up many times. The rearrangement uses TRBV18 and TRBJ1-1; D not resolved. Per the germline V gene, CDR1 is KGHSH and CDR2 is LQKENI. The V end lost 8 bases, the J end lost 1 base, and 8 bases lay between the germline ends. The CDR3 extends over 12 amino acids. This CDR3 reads CASSLKNTEAFF. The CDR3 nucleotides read TGTGCCAGCAGTTTAAAGAACACTGAAGCTTTCTTT.

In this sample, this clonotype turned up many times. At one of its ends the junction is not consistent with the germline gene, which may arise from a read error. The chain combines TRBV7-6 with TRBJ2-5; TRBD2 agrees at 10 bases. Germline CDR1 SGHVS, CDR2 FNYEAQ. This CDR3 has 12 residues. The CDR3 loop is CASSPGLAERFF. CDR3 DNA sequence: TGTGCCAGCAGCCCTGGACTAGCGGAGCGGTTCTTC. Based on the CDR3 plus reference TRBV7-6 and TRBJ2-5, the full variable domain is GAGVSQSPRYKVTKRGQDVALRCDPISGHVSLYWYRQALGQGPEFLTYFNYEAQQDKSGLPNDRFSAERPEGSISTLTIQRTEQRDSAMYRCASSPGLAERFFGPGTRLLVL.

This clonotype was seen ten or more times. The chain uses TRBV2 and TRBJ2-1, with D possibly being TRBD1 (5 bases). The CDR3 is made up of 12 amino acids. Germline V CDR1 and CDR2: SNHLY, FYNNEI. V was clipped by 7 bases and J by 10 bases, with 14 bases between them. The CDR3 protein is CASTPVGLEQFF. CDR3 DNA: TGTGCCAGCACCCCAGTGGGGCTAGAGCAGTTCTTC.

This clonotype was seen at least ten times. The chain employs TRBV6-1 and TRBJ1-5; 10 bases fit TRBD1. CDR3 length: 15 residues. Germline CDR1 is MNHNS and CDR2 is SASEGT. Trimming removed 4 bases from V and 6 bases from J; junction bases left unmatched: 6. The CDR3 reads CASSGDRGLPQPQHF. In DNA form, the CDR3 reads TGTGCCAGCAGTGGAGACAGGGGGCTACCTCAGCCCCAGCATTTT.

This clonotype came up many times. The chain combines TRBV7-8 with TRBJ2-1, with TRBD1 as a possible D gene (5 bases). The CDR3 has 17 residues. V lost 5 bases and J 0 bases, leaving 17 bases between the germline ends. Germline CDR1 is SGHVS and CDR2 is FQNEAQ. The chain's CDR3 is CASSAIGHQSSYNEQFF. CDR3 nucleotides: TGTGCCAGCAGCGCTATTGGACACCAGAGCTCCTACAATGAGCAGTTCTTC.

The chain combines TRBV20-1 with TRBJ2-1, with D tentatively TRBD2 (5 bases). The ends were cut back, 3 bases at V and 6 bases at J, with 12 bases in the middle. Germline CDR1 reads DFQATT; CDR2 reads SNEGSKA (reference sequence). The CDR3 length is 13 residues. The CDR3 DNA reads TGCAGTGCTAGGTCGGACTTCGCCAATGAGCAGTTCTTC. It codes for CSARSDFANEQFF.